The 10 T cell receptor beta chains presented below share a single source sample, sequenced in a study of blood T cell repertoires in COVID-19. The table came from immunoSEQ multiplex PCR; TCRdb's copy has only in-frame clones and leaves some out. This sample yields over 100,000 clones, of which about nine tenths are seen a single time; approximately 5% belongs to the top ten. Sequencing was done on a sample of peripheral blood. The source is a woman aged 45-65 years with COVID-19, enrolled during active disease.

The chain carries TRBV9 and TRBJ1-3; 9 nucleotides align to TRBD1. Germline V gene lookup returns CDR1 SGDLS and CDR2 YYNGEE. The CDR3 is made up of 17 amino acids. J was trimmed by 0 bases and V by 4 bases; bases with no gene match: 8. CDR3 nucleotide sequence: TGTGCCAGCAGCCTCCGGACAGGGGAGACCTCTGGAAACACCATATATTTT. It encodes CASSLRTGETSGNTIYF. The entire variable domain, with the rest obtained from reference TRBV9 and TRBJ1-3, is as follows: DSGVTQTPKHLITATGQRVTLRCSPRSGDLSVYWYQQSLDQGLQFLIQYYNGEERAKGNILERFSAQQFPDLHSELNLSSLELGDSALYFCASSLRTGETSGNTIYFGEGSWLTVV.

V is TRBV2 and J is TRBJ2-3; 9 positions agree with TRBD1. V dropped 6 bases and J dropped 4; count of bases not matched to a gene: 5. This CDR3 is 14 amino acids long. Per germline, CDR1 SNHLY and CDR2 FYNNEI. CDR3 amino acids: CASSEDRGSDTQYF. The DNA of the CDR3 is TGTGCCAGCAGCGAGGACAGGGGTTCAGATACGCAGTATTTT.

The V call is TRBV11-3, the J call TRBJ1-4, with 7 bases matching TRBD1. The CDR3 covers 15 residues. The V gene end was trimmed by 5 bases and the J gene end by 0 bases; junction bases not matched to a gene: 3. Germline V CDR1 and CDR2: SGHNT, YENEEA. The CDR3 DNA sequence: TGTGCCAGCAGCAAGGGGGCTTCAACTAATGAAAAACTGTTTTTT. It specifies CASSKGASTNEKLFF.

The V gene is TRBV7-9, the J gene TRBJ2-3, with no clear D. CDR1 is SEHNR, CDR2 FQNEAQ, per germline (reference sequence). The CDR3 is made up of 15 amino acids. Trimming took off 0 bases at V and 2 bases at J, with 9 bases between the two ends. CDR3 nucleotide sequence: TGTGCCAGCAGCTTAGCAATCGCGGTCACAGATACGCAGTATTTT. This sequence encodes CASSLAIAVTDTQYF.

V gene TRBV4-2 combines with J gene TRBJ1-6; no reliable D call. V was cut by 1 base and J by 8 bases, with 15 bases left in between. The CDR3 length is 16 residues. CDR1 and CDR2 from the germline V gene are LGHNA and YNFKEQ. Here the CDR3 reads CASSQVMRAEDSPLHF. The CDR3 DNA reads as TGTGCCAGCAGCCAAGTCATGAGGGCTGAGGATTCACCCCTCCACTTT.

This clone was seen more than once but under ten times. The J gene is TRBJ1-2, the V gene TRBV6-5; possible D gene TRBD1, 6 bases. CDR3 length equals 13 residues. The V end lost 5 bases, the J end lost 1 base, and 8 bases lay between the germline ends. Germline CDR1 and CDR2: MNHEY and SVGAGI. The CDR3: CASSPDSNYGYTF. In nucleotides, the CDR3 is TGTGCCAGCAGTCCGGACAGTAACTATGGCTACACCTTC.

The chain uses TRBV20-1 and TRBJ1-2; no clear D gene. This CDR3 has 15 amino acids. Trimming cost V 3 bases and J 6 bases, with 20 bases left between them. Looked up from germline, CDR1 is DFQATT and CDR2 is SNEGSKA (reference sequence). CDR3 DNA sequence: TGCAGTGCTAGTACCCCCGTAGAGGGAGGAGATGGCTACACCTTC. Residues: CSASTPVEGGDGYTF.

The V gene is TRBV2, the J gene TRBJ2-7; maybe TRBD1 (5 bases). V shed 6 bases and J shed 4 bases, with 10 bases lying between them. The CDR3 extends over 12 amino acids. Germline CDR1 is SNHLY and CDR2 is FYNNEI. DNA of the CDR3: TGTGCCAGCAGGCCGACAGCTTACGAGCAGTACTTC. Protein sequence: CASRPTAYEQYF.

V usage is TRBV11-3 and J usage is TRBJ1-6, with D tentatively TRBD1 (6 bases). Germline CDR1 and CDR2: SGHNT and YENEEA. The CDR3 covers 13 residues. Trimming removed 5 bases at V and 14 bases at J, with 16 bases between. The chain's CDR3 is CASSEQGPEALHF. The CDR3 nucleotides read TGTGCCAGCAGCGAACAGGGCCCAGAGGCCCTCCACTTT.

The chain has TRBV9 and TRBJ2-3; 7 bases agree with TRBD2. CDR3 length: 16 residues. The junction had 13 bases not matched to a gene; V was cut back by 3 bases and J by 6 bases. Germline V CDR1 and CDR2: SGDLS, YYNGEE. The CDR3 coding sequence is TGTGCCAGCAGCGAGGGTGGGGCGGGGGTGTCCGATACGCAGTATTTT. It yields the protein CASSEGGAGVSDTQYF.